The text below deals with one T cell receptor beta chain. The sample is drawn from a study of blood T cell repertoires in COVID-19. Overall study: Both acute and convalescent COVID-19 samples were obtained from the United States, Italy and Spain. PBMCs, B-cell-depleted T cells, or T cells provided the cDNA or gDNA that made up the material.

The CDR3 totals 14 residues. Germline V gene lookup returns CDR1 SGHTA and CDR2 FQGNSA. V was trimmed by 2 bases and J by 5 bases, leaving 12 bases between them. As processed by the authors: Estimated nucleated cell counts came from reference gene primer amplification. The table came from immunoSEQ multiplex PCR; TCRdb's copy has only in-frame clones and leaves some out. V and J calls and clone size are copied from that table; D and trimming were computed from the DNA. This table holds 150,000 to 200,000 clones, around four fifths found once. This clonotype was sampled from a man in his sixties with COVID-19, enrolled during active disease. This chain connects TRBV7-2 to TRBJ1-1; maybe TRBD1 (5 bases). Sequenced input: peripheral blood. The CDR3, as DNA: TGTGCCAGCAGCTTAAGGGGCAGGGTGACTGAAGCTTTCTTT. Protein product: CASSLRGRVTEAFF.